The 23 T cell receptor beta chains listed next were all sequenced from one sample in a study of cytotoxic CD8 clonotypes in ibrutinib-treated CLL. Method: immunoSEQ multiplex PCR; TCRdb's copy keeps in-frame clones and lacks some. Here the sample spans about 45,000 clones, 65% being singletons. The sample here was PBMCs, taken after 24 months of ibrutinib treatment. The origin of the receptors is a human donor with chronic lymphocytic leukemia.

A single count supports this clone. The V and J genes are TRBV2 and TRBJ1-1; possible D gene TRBD1, 5 bases. V lost 7 bases to trimming and J lost 5 bases, with 17 bases between them. The germline V gene encodes CDR1 SNHLY and CDR2 FYNNEI. The CDR3 consists of 14 residues. CDR3 coding DNA: TGTGCCAGCATCCCCCCGTGGGGGGGGACTGAAGCTTTCTTT. Its translation: CASIPPWGGTEAFF.

V usage is TRBV10-2 and J usage is TRBJ1-6; D is ambiguous. Germline assignment: CDR1 WSHSY and CDR2 SAAADI. The ends were cut back, 2 bases at V and 8 bases at J, with 13 bases in the middle. The CDR3 covers 15 residues. CDR3 DNA: TGCGCCAGCAGTGAGCCGAGGAGGTTTGATTCACCCCTCCACTTT. This codes for CASSEPRRFDSPLHF.

The genes are TRBV14 and TRBJ1-1; 7 nucleotides line up with TRBD1. V dropped 0 bases and J dropped 9; count of bases not matched to a gene: 10. Germline V gives CDR1 SGHDN, CDR2 FVKESK. The CDR3 covers 15 residues. Written as DNA, the CDR3 is TGTGCCAGCAGCCAAGAATTGGGACAGATCGCTCAAGCTTTCTTT. It codes for CASSQELGQIAQAFF.

There are a few counts of this clone. The chain carries TRBV6-1 and TRBJ2-5; tentative D call: TRBD1 (6 bases). There are 14 residues in the CDR3. Trimming cost V 4 bases and J 4 bases, with 13 bases left between them. The V gene's germline CDR1 is MNHNS and CDR2 SASEGT. Written as DNA, the CDR3 is TGTGCCAGCAGTGCTCAACAGGGAGCAGAGACCCAGTACTTC. Encoded protein: CASSAQQGAETQYF.

The chain joins TRBV7-3 to TRBJ2-3; TRBD2 agrees at 9 bases. CDR1 is SGHTA, CDR2 FQGTGA, per germline. After removal of 5 bases from V and 5 bases from J, the junction contained 2 bases not matched to a gene. The CDR3 has 13 amino acids. The CDR3 nucleotides are TGTGCCAGCAGCCCGACTAGCGGAGATACGCAGTATTTT. Its translation is CASSPTSGDTQYF.

There are a few counts of this clone. The chain employs TRBV27 and TRBJ2-6; D is unclear. Germline-derived CDR1 and CDR2 are MNHEY and SMNVEV (reference sequence). The CDR3 covers 15 residues. V lost 5 bases and J 0 bases, leaving 8 bases between the germline ends. The CDR3 nucleotides read TGTGCCAGCAGTATCCAAAGCTCTGGGGCCAACGTCCTGACTTTC. It specifies CASSIQSSGANVLTF.

The rearrangement uses TRBV21-1 and TRBJ2-7; TRBD2, as called in the table, went unchecked against the DNA. TRBV21-1 is a listed pseudogene. The CDR3 is 16 residues long. The CDR3 protein is CASSPWDWAEAYEQYF. The CDR3 bases are TGTGCCAGCAGCCCCTGGGACTGGGCGGAGGCCTACGAGCAGTACTTC.

The sample holds a few counts of this clone. The rearrangement joins TRBV7-3 to TRBJ2-7; D remains ambiguous. The CDR3 has 14 amino acids. Germline V CDR1 and CDR2: SGHTA, FQGTGA. The germline V and J ends were trimmed by 5 bases and 3 bases, with 14 bases remaining between them. CDR3 in amino acids: CASSPRAGNYEQYF. The CDR3, as DNA: TGTGCCAGCAGCCCACGCGCAGGTAACTACGAGCAGTACTTC.

This clone was counted between two and nine times. The chain combines TRBV2 with TRBJ1-5; the match to TRBD1 covers 9 bases. V dropped 7 bases and J dropped 4; count of bases not matched to a gene: 5. The CDR3 contains 14 residues. The germline V gene encodes CDR1 SNHLY and CDR2 FYNNEI. The CDR3 bases are TGTGCCAGCATGGGGACAGGGAGTAATCAGCCCCAGCATTTT. Its protein product is CASMGTGSNQPQHF.

The V and J genes are TRBV10-1 and TRBJ2-2; D unclear. Germline values: CDR1 WNHNN, CDR2 SYGVQD (reference sequence). The CDR3 totals 11 residues. V gave up 4 bases and J gave up 6 bases, with 3 bases separating them. CDR3 region: CASSGAGELFF. The CDR3 region has the DNA TGCGCCAGCAGTGGGGCCGGGGAGCTGTTTTTT.

This clone was recorded a few times. The V gene is TRBV28, the J gene TRBJ1-4; weak D call: TRBD1 (5 bases). The CDR3 length is 14 residues. Trimming shortened V by 3 bases and J by 8 bases, and 13 bases separated the two germline ends. Germline CDR1 and CDR2: MDHEN and SYDVKM. The CDR3 bases are TGTGCCAGCAGTTTCACGACAGTCGGCGAAAAACTGTTTTTT. Translated, it gives CASSFTTVGEKLFF.

This chain joins TRBV7-9 and TRBJ2-3; no clear D gene. CDR3 length equals 13 residues. Germline V lookup: CDR1 SEHNR, CDR2 FQNEAQ (reference sequence). V dropped 4 bases and J dropped 3 bases, with 8 bases sitting between them. CDR3 bases: TGTGCCAGCAGCTCAGGCGGAACAGATACGCAGTATTTT. Amino acids: CASSSGGTDTQYF. The full variable domain, its missing parts supplied by reference TRBV7-9 and TRBJ2-3, is DTGVSQNPRHKITKRGQNVTFRCDPISEHNRLYWYRQTLGQGPEFLTYFQNEAQLEKSRLLSDRFSAERPKGSFSTLEIQRTEQGDSAMYLCASSSGGTDTQYFGPGTRLTVL.

J is TRBJ1-2 and V is TRBV2, with D uncertain. The CDR3 contains 8 residues. Per germline, CDR1 SNHLY and CDR2 FYNNEI. Trimming stripped 8 bases from V and 8 bases from J, with 3 bases between. The CDR3 is CASPGYTF. Here the CDR3 DNA reads TGTGCCAGCCCGGGCTACACCTTC.

This clone turned up a few times. This chain uses TRBV6-5 with TRBJ2-1; D might be TRBD1 (5 bases). Germline V gene sequence: CDR1 MNHEY, CDR2 SVGAGI. V was shortened by 6 bases and J by 15 bases, with 24 bases between the two germline ends. The CDR3 spans 14 residues. CDR3 sequence: CASSRQSQDPRRFF. The CDR3 DNA is TGTGCCAGCAGCCGACAGTCCCAGGATCCCCGCAGGTTCTTC.

This rearrangement joins TRBV5-6 to TRBJ2-2; D gene ambiguous. Germline values: CDR1 SGHDT, CDR2 YYEEEE. The CDR3 spans 16 residues. The ends were cut back, 4 bases at V and 0 bases at J, with 13 bases in the middle. CDR3 coding DNA: TGTGCCAGCAGCCAACGACACCTCGCGAACACCGGGGAGCTGTTTTTT. Amino acid sequence: CASSQRHLANTGELFF.

The genes are TRBV5-1 and TRBJ2-7; D is unclear. Trimming shortened V by 4 bases and J by 0 bases, and 17 bases separated the two germline ends. Germline CDR1 reads SGHRS; CDR2 reads YFSETQ. The CDR3 covers 16 residues. As DNA, the CDR3 is TGCGCCAGCAGCCCATATGCCAGTGTTATCTCCTACGAGCAGTACTTC. This codes for CASSPYASVISYEQYF.

The gene calls are TRBV7-2 and TRBJ1-1; tentatively, D is TRBD1 (5 bases). Trimming shortened V by 1 base and J by 11 bases, and 14 bases separated the two germline ends. Germline-derived CDR1 and CDR2 are SGHTA and FQGNSA. This CDR3 has 13 amino acids. CDR3 DNA: TGTGCCAGCAGCTTAGAGCGGGACCTGCGGGCTTTCTTT. This translates into CASSLERDLRAFF.

The chain couples TRBV6-1 to TRBJ1-3, with D perhaps TRBD1 (5 bases). The V end lost 3 bases, the J end lost 0 bases, and 9 bases lay between the germline ends. Germline CDR1 MNHNS, CDR2 SASEGT. The length of the CDR3 is 15 residues. The DNA of the CDR3 is TGTGCCAGCAGTGAGGGGACGGGCTCTGGAAACACCATATATTTT. Protein sequence: CASSEGTGSGNTIYF.

This clone appeared a few times. V gene TRBV27 combines with J gene TRBJ1-3, with a tentative D call TRBD1 (5 bases). The CDR3 is 14 amino acids. Germline V CDR1 and CDR2: MNHEY, SMNVEV (reference sequence). V lost 6 bases to trimming and J lost 1 base, with 10 bases between them. CDR3 loop: CASSHGASGNTIYF. DNA of the CDR3: TGTGCCAGCAGCCATGGGGCGTCTGGAAACACCATATATTTT.

This clone appeared a few times. V and J are TRBV4-2 and TRBJ1-1; D might be TRBD1 (6 bases). V was trimmed by 1 base and J by 4 bases, leaving 13 bases between them. CDR3 length: 15 amino acids. CDR1 is LGHNA, CDR2 YNFKEQ, per germline. The CDR3 spells CASSQGYRASTEAFF. CDR3 bases: TGTGCCAGCAGCCAAGGCTACAGGGCATCCACTGAAGCTTTCTTT.

Turning to this clone: One junction end disagrees with the germline gene, perhaps due to a read error. V usage is TRBV5-1 and J usage is TRBJ1-5, with 9 bases matching TRBD1. CDR3 length equals 17 residues. Germline V gene sequence: CDR1 SGHRS, CDR2 YFSETQ. The CDR3 loop reads CASSLTPGQGSTQPQHF. For the CDR3, the DNA is TGCGCCAGCAGCTTAACCCCGGGACAGGGAAGCACTCAGCCCCAGCATTTT.

The rearrangement joins TRBV6-5 to TRBJ2-7, with D perhaps given as TRBD1 or TRBD2 (5 bases each). This CDR3 region has 13 residues. Trimming stripped 5 bases from V and 4 bases from J, with 12 bases between. The V gene's germline CDR1 is MNHEY and CDR2 SVGAGI. DNA for the CDR3: TGTGCCAGCAGTCCGGGACCACTGTACGAGCAGTACTTC. This gives the protein CASSPGPLYEQYF.

CDR3 protein: CASSGGLAPTQYF. The CDR3 coding sequence is TGTGCCAGCAGTGGGGGCTTAGCACCGACGCAGTATTTT. The J gene is TRBJ2-3, the V gene TRBV2; D is perhaps TRBD1 (5 bases). V dropped 4 bases and J dropped 9 bases, with 14 bases sitting between them. Germline V gives CDR1 SNHLY, CDR2 FYNNEI. The CDR3 has 13 amino acids.